This TCR beta chain was sequenced in a study of T cell responses to AZD1222 COVID-19 vaccine. V was pared by 5 bases and J by 5 bases, with 16 bases between. The CDR3 length is 15 residues. Germline assignment: CDR1 MDHEN and CDR2 SYDVKM. Produced via immunoSEQ multiplex PCR; TCRdb's table is partial and in-frame only. The table includes about 110,000 clones, 70% to 90% detected once. As regards this clone: Antigen specificity is unknown.

Points from the study as a whole: Repertoire collection took place solely once the T cell response had peaked. Vaccine-associated CD4 TCRs ranged over spike, dominating at 160-218 and 743-854. Compared with day 0, the breadth and depth of the Spike-specific TCR repertoire rose significantly after two doses of AZD1222. Seropositive AZD1222 recipients at baseline numbered only five or six.

This sample comprised peripheral blood, obtained on day 0 of AZD1222 vaccination. The genes are TRBV28 and TRBJ2-1; tentatively, D is TRBD2 (5 bases). This clonotype originated in an adult in good health. CDR3 DNA: TGTGCCAGCAGTGCGGCGGGTTTGGGTAACAATGAGCAGTTCTTC. Its translation is CASSAAGLGNNEQFF.